This record covers a single T cell receptor (beta chain). CDR1 is SGHAT, CDR2 FQDESV, per germline (reference sequence). This CDR3 contains 14 residues. The junction had 9 bases not matched to a gene; V was cut back by 6 bases and J by 9 bases. This entry is derived from a study of blood T cell repertoires in COVID-19. Clones were read by immunoSEQ multiplex PCR, and TCRdb kept only the in-frame ones, dropping some. The repertoire includes about 210,000 clones, about 81% of them detected once, and 7.5% to 10% sits in the top ten. The sequence came from a middle-aged man who had recovered from COVID-19. Specimen: PBMCs or T cells enriched from blood (not recorded which). The chain carries TRBV11-1 and TRBJ2-1; 9 bases align to TRBD2. The CDR3 nucleotides read TGTGCCAGCAGGCGGACTAGCGTGTACCTTGAGCAGTTCTTC. It translates to CASRRTSVYLEQFF.